These T cell receptor beta chains were read from a single sample in a study of CD8 T cells in ankylosing spondylitis. MiXCR, run by TCRdb on the 5' RACE reads, gives a single entry per CDR3 protein. The sample has a few hundred thousand distinct CDR3 sequences, roughly 10% seen once; the top ten hold under 8%. Sequenced sample: blood, either unsorted or a sorted T cell fraction (not recorded which). The receptors shown here come from a male donor with ankylosing spondylitis or in good health (not recorded which). The CDR3 runs from the conserved cysteine through the conserved F or W. Not all rows give a size; the values are once, few, many and, for expanded clones, a class.

>TRBV12-3/TRBV12-4|many|13
CASSLSPGGIQYF
>TRBV29-1|many|12
CSALERYNEQFF
>TRBV12-3/TRBV12-4|many|18
CASSSLGQTPYSNQPQHF
>TRBV5-5|many|15
CASSFFAGIDNEQFF
>TRBV5-1|many|15
CASGDSTGGVNEQFF
>TRBV7-3|many|17
CASSPYLTSGGRETQYF
>TRBV25-1|many|15
CASSGTGAASDTQYF
>TRBV7-2|few|14
CASSLRQDAYEQYF
>TRBV3-1|few|19
CASCQIAGGPPISTDTQYF
>TRBV24-1|many|13
CATSEDSTDTQYF
>TRBV20-1|many|13
CSARKQGAFEQYF
>TRBV28|NA|18
CSSSLWDLRRRAQDEQYF
>TRBV2|few|19
CASSPNLSQGLSWANVLTF
>TRBV20-1|many|13
CSANPRGPPWHTF
>TRBV9|NA|13
CAGQGQDTDTQYF
>TRBV12-3/TRBV12-4|NA|16
CASSQRFAGPNSPLHF
>TRBV18|NA|15
CASSPPRQGSYEQYF
>TRBV5-1|many|15
CASSLDVGSNQPQHF
>TRBV5-1|many|13
CASSLEGWNEQFF
>TRBV5-1|few|16
CASSLPPSGGSDTQYF
>TRBV7-3|few|13
CASSLDGHNEQFF
>TRBV9|many|15
CASSHTPSGKNEQFF
>TRBV25-1|many|17
CASSEWGGYGENEKLFF
>TRBV5-1|many|15
CASSLTSGRKNEQFF
>TRBV12-3/TRBV12-4|many|13
CASSTGLNYGYTF
>TRBV20-1|many|12
CSAPSSYNEQFF
>TRBV6-1|NA|17
CASSEGGGRWTYNEQFF
>TRBV6-4|few|14
CASSVEGDEGEQFF
>TRBV5-1|many|16
CASSRGQGAPTDTQYF
>TRBV19|NA|14
CASSPSGSSNEQFF
>TRBV20-1|few|14
CSARDPRDPTEAFF
>TRBV5-5|many|14
CASSFYQGSDTQYF
>TRBV6-1|NA|15
CASTTGTRNTGELFF
>TRBV5-6|few|15
CASSYAGAGGNTIYF
>TRBV29-1|many|14
CSVVPGFGYNEQFF
>TRBV29-1|NA|12
CSGQTGAYGYTF
>TRBV20-1|many|12
CSGPIPYNEQFF
>TRBV25-1|many|12
CASIPLPHEQYF